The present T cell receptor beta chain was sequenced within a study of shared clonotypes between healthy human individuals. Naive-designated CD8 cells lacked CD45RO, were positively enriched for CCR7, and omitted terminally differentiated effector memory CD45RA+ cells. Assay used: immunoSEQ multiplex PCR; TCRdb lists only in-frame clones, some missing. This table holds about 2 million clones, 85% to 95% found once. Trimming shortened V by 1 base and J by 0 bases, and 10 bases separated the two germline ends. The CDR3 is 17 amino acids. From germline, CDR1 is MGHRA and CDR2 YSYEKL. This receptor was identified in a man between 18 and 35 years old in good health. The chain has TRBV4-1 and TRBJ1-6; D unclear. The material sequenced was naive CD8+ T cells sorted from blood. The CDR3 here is CASSQVSVSSYNSPLHF. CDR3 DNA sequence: TGCGCCAGCAGCCAAGTTTCAGTTAGCTCCTATAATTCACCCCTCCACTTT.